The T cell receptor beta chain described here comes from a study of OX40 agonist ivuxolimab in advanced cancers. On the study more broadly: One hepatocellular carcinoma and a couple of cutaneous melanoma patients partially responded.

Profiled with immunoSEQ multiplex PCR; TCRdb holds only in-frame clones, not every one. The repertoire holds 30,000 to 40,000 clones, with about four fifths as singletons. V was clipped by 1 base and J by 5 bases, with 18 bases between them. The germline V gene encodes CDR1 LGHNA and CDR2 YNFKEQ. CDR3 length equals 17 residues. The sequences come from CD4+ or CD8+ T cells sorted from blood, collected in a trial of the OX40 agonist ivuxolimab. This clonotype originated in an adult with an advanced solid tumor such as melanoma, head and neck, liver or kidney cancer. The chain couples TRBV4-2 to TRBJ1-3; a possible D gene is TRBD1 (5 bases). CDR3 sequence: CASSQVGARPDRNTIYF. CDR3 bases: TGTGCCAGCAGCCAAGTCGGGGCCCGTCCAGACCGAAACACCATATATTTT.